This section outlines one T cell receptor (beta chain) sequence together with its context. Germline CDR1 MNHEY, CDR2 SVGEGT. V lost 6 bases and J lost 0, with 8 bases in between. The CDR3 is 14 amino acids. The sample is drawn from a study of CD8 T cells in Susac syndrome. A quantity of about 0.5 to 1 ug RNA underwent reverse transcription using random hexamers. TCRdb reprocessed the immunoSEQ multiplex PCR reads with MiXCR, giving one entry per CDR3 protein. The sample lists about 210,000 distinct CDR3 sequences, about 94% occurring once. The gene calls are TRBV6-2 or TRBV6-3 and TRBJ1-4; D is undetermined. The sequencing sample was made of CD4+ T cells from PBMCs. The sequence derives from a human donor with Susac syndrome. CDR3 in amino acids: CASSRDATNEKLFF. DNA of the CDR3: TGTGCCAGCAGCAGAGATGCAACTAATGAAAAACTGTTTTTT.